These 20 T cell receptor beta chains came from one sample sequenced in a study of control samples from healthy donors and cancer patients. Clones were sequenced by immunoSEQ multiplex PCR, and TCRdb holds only the in-frame ones, with some missing. The sample includes about 130,000 clones, about 88% of them seen just once. Sample: blood. These receptors were obtained from a man aged 50-60 years in good health.

The chain uses TRBV2 and TRBJ2-7; D call uncertain. Between the trimmed V and J ends, which lost 0 bases and 6 bases, there was a span of 6 bases. Germline V gene lookup returns CDR1 SNHLY and CDR2 FYNNEI. The length of the CDR3 is 12 residues. CDR3 coding DNA: TGTGCCAGCAGTGAAGCCAGGAGCGAGCAGTACTTC. Protein sequence: CASSEARSEQYF.

The J gene is TRBJ2-5, the V gene TRBV6-5; maybe TRBD1 (5 bases). Germline CDR1 reads MNHEY; CDR2 reads SVGAGI. The CDR3 length is 15 residues. The V end lost 4 bases, the J end lost 1 base, and 13 bases lay between the germline ends. CDR3 amino acids: CASSLTRQIQETQYF. CDR3 DNA: TGTGCCAGCAGTTTGACAAGACAGATCCAAGAGACCCAGTACTTC.

The chain joins TRBV15 to TRBJ1-4; perhaps TRBD1 as D (6 bases). Germline V gene sequence: CDR1 LNHNV, CDR2 YYDKDF (reference sequence). Trimming pared 1 base from V and 5 bases from J, leaving 14 bases between. The CDR3 spans 16 residues. This chain's CDR3 is CATSRVTGKQNEKLFF. The CDR3 DNA is TGTGCCACCAGCAGAGTAACAGGGAAGCAAAATGAAAAACTGTTTTTT.

The chain is built from TRBV28 and TRBJ2-5; TRBD1 is a possible D gene (5 bases). Germline-derived CDR1 and CDR2 are MDHEN and SYDVKM. The CDR3 is made up of 14 amino acids. The V and J ends lost 7 bases and 5 bases respectively, with 17 bases between them. The CDR3 reads CASTEGQSWETQYF. The CDR3 nucleotides read TGTGCCAGCACGGAAGGACAATCGTGGGAGACCCAGTACTTC.

This chain uses TRBV20-1 with TRBJ2-2; unclear D gene. This CDR3 has 11 amino acids. Trimming stripped 5 bases from V and 6 bases from J, with 7 bases between. The V gene's germline CDR1 is DFQATT and CDR2 SNEGSKA (reference sequence). CDR3 coding DNA: TGCAGTGCTGTAGAGTCCGGGGAGCTGTTTTTT. Its protein product is CSAVESGELFF.

The chain is built from TRBV7-8 and TRBJ2-1; 8 bases fit TRBD2. The V and J ends lost 2 bases and 7 bases, in that order; junction bases with no gene match: 16. The CDR3 has 18 amino acids. Germline CDR1 reads SGHVS; CDR2 reads FQNEAQ. The CDR3 protein is CASSLFGPTGGVMNEQFF. The CDR3 DNA reads as TGTGCCAGCAGCTTATTTGGCCCTACGGGGGGGGTTATGAATGAGCAGTTCTTC.

This clone was counted once. The chain carries TRBV2 and TRBJ2-5; D call uncertain. The V end was cut by 1 base, the J end by 3 bases, with 9 bases between. CDR1 is SNHLY, CDR2 FYNNEI, per germline. The CDR3 is made up of 14 amino acids. As DNA, the CDR3 is TGTGCCAGCAGTGAAGGGCCAGCTGAAGAGACCCAGTACTTC. It specifies CASSEGPAEETQYF. Looking up the rest from reference TRBV2 and TRBJ2-5 gives the full variable domain: EPEVTQTPSHQVTQMGQEVILRCVPISNHLYFYWYRQILGQKVEFLVSFYNNEISEKSEIFDDQFSVERPDGSNFTLKIRSTKLEDSAMYFCASSEGPAEETQYFGPGTRLLVL.

The chain recombines TRBV25-1 with TRBJ2-1, with 13 bases fitting TRBD2. Losses at the gene ends were 2 bases for V and 9 bases for J; bases not matched to a gene: 7. Germline CDR1 and CDR2: MGHDK and SYGVNS. This CDR3 region has 16 residues. CDR3 in DNA: TGTGCCAGCAGTGAAGTAAGACTAGCGGGGGGTGGTGAGCAGTTCTTC. Protein: CASSEVRLAGGGEQFF. Variable domain in full (rest from reference TRBV25-1 and TRBJ2-1): EADIYQTPRYLVIGTGKKITLECSQTMGHDKMYWYQQDPGMELHLIHYSYGVNSTEKGDLSSESTVSRIRTEHFPLTLESARPSHTSQYLCASSEVRLAGGGEQFFGPGTRLTVL.

V gene TRBV7-9 combines with J gene TRBJ1-2; D gene ambiguous. Germline CDR1 is SEHNR and CDR2 is FQNEAQ (reference sequence). V shed 7 bases and J shed 5 bases, with 11 bases lying between them. The CDR3 has 12 residues. Here the CDR3 reads CASNKDGYGYTF. CDR3 in DNA: TGTGCCAGCAACAAAGACGGATATGGCTACACCTTC.

This CDR3 is CASTHRTGGKEQYF. The CDR3 nucleotides read TGTGCCAGCACCCACAGGACAGGGGGCAAGGAGCAGTACTTC. The genes are TRBV2 and TRBJ2-7; 11 nucleotides match TRBD1. J was trimmed by 7 bases and V by 7 bases; bases with no gene match: 9. Germline V lookup: CDR1 SNHLY, CDR2 FYNNEI. CDR3 size: 14 residues.

The rearrangement links TRBV6-5 to TRBJ1-5; D is perhaps TRBD1 (6 bases). Germline lookup yields CDR1 MNHEY and CDR2 SVGAGI. Trimming left V 5 bases short and J 3 bases short, with 8 bases between. The CDR3 totals 13 residues. In DNA, the CDR3 is TGTGCCAGCAGTCGGACAGACAATCAGCCCCAGCATTTT. Translation: CASSRTDNQPQHF.

The rearrangement links TRBV29-1 to TRBJ2-3, with D tentatively TRBD1 (5 bases). V gave up 4 bases and J gave up 2 bases, with 7 bases separating them. CDR1 is SQVTM, CDR2 ANQGSEA, per germline. The CDR3 runs 12 residues. CDR3 protein: CSVGQNTDTQYF. The CDR3 DNA reads as TGCAGCGTTGGACAGAACACAGATACGCAGTATTTT.

This clone is large in the sample. The chain recombines TRBV30 with TRBJ1-1, with 7 positions matching TRBD1. Trimming at V came to 3 bases and at J to 8 bases, leaving 15 bases not matched to a gene. CDR1 and CDR2 from the germline V gene are GTSNPN and SVGIG (reference sequence). CDR3 length: 15 residues. CDR3 sequence: CAWRDWETGAGEAFF. CDR3 in DNA: TGTGCCTGGAGGGACTGGGAAACAGGGGCGGGCGAAGCTTTCTTT.

This clone was found a few times. The rearrangement links TRBV3-1 (or the pseudogene TRBV3-2) to TRBJ2-5, with 14 bases lining up with TRBD2. V shed 3 bases and J 7 bases; nucleotides not matched to a gene: 13. This CDR3 comprises 18 residues. CDR1 is LGHDT and CDR2 is YNNKEL in the germline V gene (reference sequence). The CDR3 coding sequence is TGTGCCAGCAGCCATCTCCGTTCCGGGACTAGCGGGGGCACGACCCAGTACTTC. This translates into CASSHLRSGTSGGTTQYF.

The gene calls are TRBV7-2 and TRBJ2-3; 9 nucleotides align to TRBD1. Germline V gives CDR1 SGHTA, CDR2 FQGNSA. The V segment lost 2 bases and the J segment 4 bases; nucleotides outside the gene matches: 10. This CDR3 spans 17 amino acids. The CDR3 sequence is CASSLQVWTGVADTQYF. In DNA form, the CDR3 reads TGTGCCAGCAGCTTACAGGTGTGGACAGGGGTGGCAGATACGCAGTATTTT.

V gene TRBV28 combines with J gene TRBJ1-5, with D unresolved. Germline V gives CDR1 MDHEN, CDR2 SYDVKM. V was trimmed by 5 bases and J by 1 base, leaving 15 bases between them. The CDR3 consists of 16 residues. The CDR3: CASSRELEVSNQPQHF. CDR3 DNA: TGTGCCAGCAGTCGAGAACTTGAAGTGAGCAATCAGCCCCAGCATTTT.

V is TRBV10-1 and J is TRBJ1-2, with D perhaps matching TRBD1 (5 bases). Per the germline V gene, CDR1 is WNHNN and CDR2 is SYGVQD (reference sequence). The V end lost 6 bases, the J end lost 5 bases, and 13 bases lay between the germline ends. There are 13 residues in the CDR3. The CDR3 DNA follows: TGCGCCAGCAGCCGGGAGCAGGGATATGGCTACACCTTC. Its translation: CASSREQGYGYTF.

The CDR3 here is CASSLLGSSYNSPLHF. The CDR3 coding sequence is TGCGCCAGCAGCTTGTTGGGCAGTTCTTATAATTCACCCCTCCACTTT. The genes are TRBV5-1 and TRBJ1-6, with D unresolved. V lost 1 base and J 4 bases, leaving 12 bases between the germline ends. Germline V gene sequence: CDR1 SGHRS, CDR2 YFSETQ. The CDR3 has 16 residues.

The V call is TRBV7-8, the J call TRBJ2-5; D is perhaps TRBD2 (5 bases). CDR1 SGHVS and CDR2 FQNEAQ come from the germline V gene. The CDR3 runs to 15 residues. Trimming took off 4 bases at V and 1 base at J, with 13 bases between the two ends. In DNA form, the CDR3 reads TGTGCCAGCAGCTCCGGGTCGGGGTCCCAAGAGACCCAGTACTTC. Translation: CASSSGSGSQETQYF.

The chain combines TRBV7-3 with TRBJ1-1; 8 nucleotides match TRBD1. This CDR3 spans 14 amino acids. Germline V gives CDR1 SGHTA, CDR2 FQGTGA. Trimming at V came to 5 bases and at J to 4 bases, leaving 6 bases not matched to a gene. The CDR3 DNA is TGTGCCAGCAGCCGAGACAGGGGCGGCACTGAAGCTTTCTTT. Translated, it gives CASSRDRGGTEAFF.